The 20 T cell receptor beta chains below all came from one sample that was sequenced in a study of T-cell reconstitution after alpha-beta-depleted transplantation in children. Unique molecular identifiers were incorporated during preparation of the TCRbeta library. TCRdb re-derived calls from the PCR reads in MiXCR, one entry per CDR3 protein. The sample consists of fewer than 550,000 distinct CDR3 sequences, more than 9.5% of them appearing once. Sequenced material: PBMCs, mostly from graft donor cells, taken 180 days after TCRalphabeta/CD19-depleted stem cell transplant. The receptors were sampled from a female patient between 2 and 15 years old who had a stem cell transplant for aplastic anemia, so the T cells may come from the graft donor.

This clonotype came up many times. The chain uses TRBV20-1 and TRBJ2-3; TRBD2 agrees at 10 bases. The junction had 5 bases not matched to a gene; V was cut back by 0 bases and J by 8 bases. Looked up from germline, CDR1 is DFQATT and CDR2 is SNEGSKA (reference sequence). The CDR3 extends over 14 amino acids. This chain's CDR3 is CSAREGLAPGTQYF. The CDR3 DNA follows: TGCAGTGCTAGAGAGGGACTAGCGCCCGGTACGCAGTATTTT.

This clonotype was seen at least ten times. The rearrangement uses TRBV18 and TRBJ2-7; tentatively, D is TRBD2 (5 bases). CDR1 is KGHSH, CDR2 LQKENI, per germline. Deletions cut 2 bases from V and 0 bases from J, with 11 bases between. The CDR3 totals 15 residues. CDR3 nucleotides: TGTGCCAGCTCACCAGCGGGCGACCTCTCCTACGAGCAGTACTTC. Translated, it gives CASSPAGDLSYEQYF.

This clonotype was observed many times. One end of the junction varies from germline; a read error may be responsible. V usage is TRBV5-1 and J usage is TRBJ1-2; D ambiguous. In germline, CDR1 is SGHRS, CDR2 YFSETQ. CDR3 length equals 13 residues. The CDR3 DNA is TGTGCCAGCAGCTTAGAAGGGAGCTATGGCTACACCTTC. As protein: CASSLEGSYGYTF.

This clonotype turned up a few times. The chain links TRBV5-1 to TRBJ2-3; D is unresolved. This CDR3 is built from 14 residues. The V end was cut by 0 bases, the J end by 2 bases, with 7 bases between. Germline lookup yields CDR1 SGHRS and CDR2 YFSETQ. CDR3 nucleotide sequence: TGCGCCAGCAGCTTGGAGATGGCCACAGATACGCAGTATTTT. This encodes CASSLEMATDTQYF.

In its sample, this clonotype was seen a few times. The rearrangement joins TRBV4-1 to TRBJ1-1; TRBD1 is a possible D gene (5 bases). The CDR3 length is 15 residues. Trimming shortened V by 0 bases and J by 6 bases, and 14 bases separated the two germline ends. CDR1 and CDR2 from the germline V gene are MGHRA and YSYEKL. The CDR3 loop is CASSQETGGLPEAFF. CDR3 DNA: TGCGCCAGCAGCCAAGAAACAGGAGGTCTTCCTGAAGCTTTCTTT.

This clonotype was counted ten times or more. The rearrangement links TRBV29-1 to TRBJ1-2, with TRBD1 matching over 9 bases. Looked up from germline, CDR1 is SQVTM and CDR2 is ANQGSEA. V was clipped by 7 bases and J by 4 bases; unmatched bases: 10. CDR3 length: 14 residues. The CDR3 is CSGGTGPLAYGYTF. CDR3 DNA sequence: TGCAGCGGGGGGACAGGGCCGCTTGCCTATGGCTACACCTTC.

This clonotype was detected only a few times. V and J are TRBV5-1 and TRBJ1-2; D gene unclear. This CDR3 comprises 16 residues. The V end lost 5 bases, the J end lost 7 bases, and 24 bases lay between the germline ends. The germline CDR1 and CDR2 sequences are SGHRS and YFSETQ. CDR3 DNA: TGCGCCAGCAGTAGTGTCCTAAGGACTCCTATGAGTGGCTACACCTTC. Translation gives CASSSVLRTPMSGYTF.

This clonotype was observed a handful of times. The chain employs TRBV9 and TRBJ2-5; D not certain. The length of the CDR3 is 14 residues. Trimming stripped 2 bases from V and 5 bases from J, with 13 bases between. Per germline, CDR1 SGDLS and CDR2 YYNGEE. This chain's CDR3 is CASSVPDQRETQYF. The DNA for the CDR3 is TGTGCCAGCAGCGTCCCCGACCAGAGGGAGACCCAGTACTTC.

A few counts support this clonotype. This chain joins TRBV29-1 and TRBJ1-2; perhaps TRBD1 as D (5 bases). V lost 0 bases and J lost 3, with 14 bases in between. The CDR3 is made up of 15 amino acids. Germline CDR1 is SQVTM and CDR2 is ANQGSEA. The CDR3 is CSVEELGRVDYGYTF. CDR3 coding DNA: TGCAGCGTTGAAGAATTGGGCAGGGTAGACTATGGCTACACCTTC.

V gene TRBV28 combines with J gene TRBJ2-7, with TRBD2 matching 12 bases. CDR3 length equals 16 residues. Unmatched junction bases numbered 6, after V lost 5 bases and J lost 1 base. Germline V gives CDR1 MDHEN, CDR2 SYDVKM. CDR3 loop: CASSETLAGGSYEQYF. CDR3 coding DNA: TGTGCCAGCAGTGAAACACTAGCGGGAGGTTCCTACGAGCAGTACTTC.

The sample holds a few counts of this clonotype. The chain couples TRBV7-9 to TRBJ2-2; weak D call: TRBD2 (5 bases). This CDR3 spans 13 amino acids. Trimming removed 6 bases at V and 4 bases at J, with 9 bases between. Germline V gene data show CDR1 as SEHNR and CDR2 as FQNEAQ (reference sequence). In DNA form, the CDR3 reads TGTGCCAGCAGGACGGAGGTCACCGGGGAGCTGTTTTTT. Encoded protein: CASRTEVTGELFF. Full variable domain (remainder filled in from reference TRBV7-9 and TRBJ2-2): DTGVSQNPRHKITKRGQNVTFRCDPISEHNRLYWYRQTLGQGPEFLTYFQNEAQLEKSRLLSDRFSAERPKGSFSTLEIQRTEQGDSAMYLCASRTEVTGELFFGEGSRLTVL.

This clonotype has more than one count but fewer than ten. CDR3 loop: CATSRDREGSGNTIYF. The CDR3 nucleotides are TGTGCCACCAGCAGAGATCGGGAGGGGTCCGGAAACACCATATATTTT. The chain uses TRBV15 and TRBJ1-3, with TRBD1 as a possible D gene (5 bases). The germline CDR1 and CDR2 sequences are LNHNV and YYDKDF (reference sequence). The CDR3 spans 16 residues. The ends were cut back, 0 bases at V and 4 bases at J, with 13 bases in the middle.

This clonotype was seen more than once but under ten times. The chain couples TRBV18 to TRBJ2-7; D is uncertain. The CDR3 loop spans 11 amino acids. V dropped 6 bases and J dropped 7 bases, with 10 bases sitting between them. The V gene's germline CDR1 is KGHSH and CDR2 LQKENI. The DNA for the CDR3 is TGTGCCAGCTCTGCAGTAGGGGAGCAGTACTTC. Its translation: CASSAVGEQYF.

This clonotype was observed a few times. V and J are TRBV29-1 and TRBJ2-7; the match to TRBD1 covers 9 bases. CDR3 length: 18 residues. Looked up from germline, CDR1 is SQVTM and CDR2 is ANQGSEA. V shed 2 bases, J shed 2 bases, and the junction held 16 bases outside the gene matches. CDR3 DNA sequence: TGCAGCGTTGAAATTTGGCTAGCTTGGGGACAGGGCACCTACGAGCAGTACGTC. Translation: CSVEIWLAWGQGTYEQYV.

This clonotype was observed a handful of times. The genes are TRBV5-4 and TRBJ2-5, with 8 bases that match TRBD2. The ends lost 2 bases at V and 5 bases at J; junction bases unmatched: 11. The CDR3 runs 16 residues. Germline V gene lookup returns CDR1 SGHNT and CDR2 YYREEE (reference sequence). The CDR3 region has the DNA TGTGCCAGCAGCTTACGGCTAGCGGGCTACGGGGAGACCCAGTACTTC. This sequence encodes CASSLRLAGYGETQYF.

This clonotype was picked up a small number of times. This rearrangement joins TRBV20-1 to TRBJ1-4; 8 nucleotides match TRBD1. CDR3 length equals 14 residues. The V gene's germline CDR1 is DFQATT and CDR2 SNEGSKA (reference sequence). V trimming: 1 base; J trimming: 7 bases; junction bases outside the gene matches: 5. As DNA, the CDR3 is TGCAGTGCTAGAGGTCAGGGGGCCGGTGAAAAACTGTTTTTT. It encodes CSARGQGAGEKLFF.

A few counts support this clonotype. This rearrangement joins TRBV15 to TRBJ2-3, with D perhaps TRBD1 (5 bases). V lost 3 bases to trimming and J lost 6 bases, with 22 bases between them. The germline gives CDR1 LNHNV, CDR2 YYDKDF (reference sequence). The CDR3 loop spans 17 amino acids. The CDR3 loop reads CATSSLGVLAEEDTQYF. The DNA of the CDR3 is TGTGCCACCAGCAGCCTAGGGGTCCTGGCCGAGGAGGATACGCAGTATTTT.

The genes are TRBV9 and TRBJ2-6; a weak D match, TRBD1 (6 bases). The V and J ends lost 2 bases and 0 bases respectively, with 12 bases between them. The CDR3 totals 17 residues. Germline CDR1 SGDLS, CDR2 YYNGEE. For the CDR3, the DNA is TGTGCCAGCAGCGTGGCAGGGGCCTCCTCTGGGGCCAACGTCCTGACTTTC. It is translated as CASSVAGASSGANVLTF.

In its sample, this clonotype was seen a few times. V is TRBV11-2 and J is TRBJ1-5; 8 bases align to TRBD1. Germline V gives CDR1 SGHAT, CDR2 FQNNGV. This CDR3 spans 15 amino acids. Losses at the gene ends were 2 bases for V and 7 bases for J; bases not matched to a gene: 7. The CDR3 DNA reads TGTGCCAGCAGCTTAACCCCGGACAGGGCCCAGCCCCAGCATTTT. Its translation is CASSLTPDRAQPQHF.

The genes are TRBV11-2 and TRBJ2-3; 12 nucleotides align to TRBD2. The germline CDR1 and CDR2 sequences are SGHAT and FQNNGV. V was pared by 4 bases and J by 3 bases, with 11 bases of the junction left unmatched. The CDR3 covers 18 residues. The CDR3: CASSSPRTSGIRTDTQYF. The CDR3 bases are TGTGCCAGCAGCTCCCCGAGGACTAGCGGGATAAGGACAGATACGCAGTATTTT.